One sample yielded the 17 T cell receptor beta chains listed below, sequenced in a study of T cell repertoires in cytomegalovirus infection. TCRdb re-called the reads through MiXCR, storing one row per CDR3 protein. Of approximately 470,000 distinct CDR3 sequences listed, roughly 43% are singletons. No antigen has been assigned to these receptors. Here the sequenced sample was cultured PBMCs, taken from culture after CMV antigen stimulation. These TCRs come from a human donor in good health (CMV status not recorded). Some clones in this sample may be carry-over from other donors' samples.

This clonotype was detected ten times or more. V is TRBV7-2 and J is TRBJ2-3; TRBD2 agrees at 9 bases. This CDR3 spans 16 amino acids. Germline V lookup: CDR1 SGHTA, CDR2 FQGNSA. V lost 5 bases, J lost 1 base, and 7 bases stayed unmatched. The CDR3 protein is CASSPRGGAGTDTQYF. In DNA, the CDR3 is TGTGCCAGCAGCCCGCGCGGGGGGGCCGGCACAGATACGCAGTATTTT.

The CDR3 bases are TGTGCCAGCAGCTTAGGATCCCGGGGGGCTGGTAATTCACCCCTCCACTTT. Translating it yields CASSLGSRGAGNSPLHF. This chain uses TRBV7-2 with TRBJ1-6; possibly TRBD1 for D (6 bases). Germline CDR1 reads SGHTA; CDR2 reads FQGNSA. The CDR3 covers 17 residues. V was pared by 1 base and J by 6 bases, with 16 bases between.

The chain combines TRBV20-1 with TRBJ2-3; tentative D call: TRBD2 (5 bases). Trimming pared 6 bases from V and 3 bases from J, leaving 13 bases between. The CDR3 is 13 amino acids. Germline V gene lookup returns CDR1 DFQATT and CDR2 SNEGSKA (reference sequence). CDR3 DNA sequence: TGCAGTGCCCTCCCGGGGAAAACAGATACGCAGTATTTT. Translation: CSALPGKTDTQYF.

This CDR3 is CASSLGDDQPQHF. CDR3 DNA: TGTGCCAGCAGCCTCGGGGACGATCAGCCCCAGCATTTT. The rearrangement uses TRBV7-9 and TRBJ1-5, with a possible D match to TRBD1 (5 bases). The CDR3 is made up of 13 amino acids. Germline V gene data show CDR1 as SEHNR and CDR2 as FQNEAQ (reference sequence). V was shortened by 5 bases and J by 5 bases, with 10 bases between the two germline ends.

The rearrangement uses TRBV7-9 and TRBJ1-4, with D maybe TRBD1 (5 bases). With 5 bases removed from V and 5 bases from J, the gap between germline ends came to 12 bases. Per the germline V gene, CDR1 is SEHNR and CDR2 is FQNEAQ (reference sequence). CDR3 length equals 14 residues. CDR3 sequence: CASSPFRGNEKLFF. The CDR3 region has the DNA TGTGCCAGCAGCCCCTTTCGGGGGAATGAAAAACTGTTTTTT.

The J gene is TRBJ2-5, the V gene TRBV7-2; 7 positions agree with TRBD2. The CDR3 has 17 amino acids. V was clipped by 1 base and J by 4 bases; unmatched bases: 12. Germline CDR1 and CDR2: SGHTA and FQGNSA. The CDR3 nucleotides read TGTGCCAGCAGCTTAGAGGGAGCGGTGGGGGGGTTAGAGACCCAGTACTTC. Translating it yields CASSLEGAVGGLETQYF.

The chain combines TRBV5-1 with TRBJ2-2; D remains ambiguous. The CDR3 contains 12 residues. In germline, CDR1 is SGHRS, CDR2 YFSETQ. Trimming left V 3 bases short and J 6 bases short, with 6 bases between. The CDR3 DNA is TGCGCCAGCAGCTGGTATTCCGGGGAGCTGTTTTTT. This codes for CASSWYSGELFF.

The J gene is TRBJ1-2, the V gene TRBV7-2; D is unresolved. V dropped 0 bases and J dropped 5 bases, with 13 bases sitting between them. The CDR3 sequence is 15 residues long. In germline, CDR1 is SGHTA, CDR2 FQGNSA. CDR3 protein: CASSLAGPTPYGYTF. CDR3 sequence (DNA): TGTGCCAGCAGCTTAGCGGGTCCAACCCCTTATGGCTACACCTTC.

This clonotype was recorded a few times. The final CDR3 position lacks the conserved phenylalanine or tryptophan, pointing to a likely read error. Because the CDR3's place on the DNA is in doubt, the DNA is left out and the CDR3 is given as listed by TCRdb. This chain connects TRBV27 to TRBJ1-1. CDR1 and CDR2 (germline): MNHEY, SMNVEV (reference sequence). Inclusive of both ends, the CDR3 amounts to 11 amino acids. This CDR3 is CASSLSIRVLL.

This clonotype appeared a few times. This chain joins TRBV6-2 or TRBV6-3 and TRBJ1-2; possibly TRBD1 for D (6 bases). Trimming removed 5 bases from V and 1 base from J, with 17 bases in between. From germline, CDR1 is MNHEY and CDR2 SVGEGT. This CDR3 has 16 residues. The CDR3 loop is CASSNTWDKLNYGYTF. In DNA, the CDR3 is TGTGCCAGCAGTAACACGTGGGACAAGCTTAACTATGGCTACACCTTC.

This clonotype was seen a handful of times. CDR3 DNA sequence: TGCAGTGCTAGAGATCCCTGGGCTAGCGGGAGGGATGAGCAGTTCTTC. Amino acid sequence: CSARDPWASGRDEQFF. The chain is built from TRBV20-1 and TRBJ2-1, with 12 bases aligning to TRBD2. Germline V gene data show CDR1 as DFQATT and CDR2 as SNEGSKA (reference sequence). The CDR3 is 16 residues long. J gave up 8 bases and V 0 bases, and 8 bases lay outside the gene matches.

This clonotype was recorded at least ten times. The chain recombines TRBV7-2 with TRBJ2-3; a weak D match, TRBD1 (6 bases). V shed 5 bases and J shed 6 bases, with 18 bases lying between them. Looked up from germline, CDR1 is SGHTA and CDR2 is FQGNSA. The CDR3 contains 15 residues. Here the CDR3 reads CASSPGWGPGDTQYF. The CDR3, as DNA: TGTGCCAGCAGCCCAGGTTGGGGGCCGGGGGATACGCAGTATTTT.

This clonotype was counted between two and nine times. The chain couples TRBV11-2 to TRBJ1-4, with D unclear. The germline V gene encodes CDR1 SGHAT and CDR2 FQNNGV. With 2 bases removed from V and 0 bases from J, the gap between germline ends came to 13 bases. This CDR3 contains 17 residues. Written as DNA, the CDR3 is TGTGCCAGCAGCTTACAACCGGCGGCAGCAACTAATGAAAAACTGTTTTTT. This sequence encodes CASSLQPAAATNEKLFF.

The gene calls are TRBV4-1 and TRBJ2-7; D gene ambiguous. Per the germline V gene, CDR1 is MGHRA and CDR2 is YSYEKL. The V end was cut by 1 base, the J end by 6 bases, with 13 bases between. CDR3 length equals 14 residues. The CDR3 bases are TGCGCCAGCAGCCAAGGGGAAAGCTTTGGCGAGCAGTACTTC. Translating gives CASSQGESFGEQYF.

DNA for the CDR3: TGTGCCAGCAGCCCAAGACGGATCGCAGATACGCAGTATTTT. This sequence encodes CASSPRRIADTQYF. The J gene is TRBJ2-3, the V gene TRBV7-2; D gene unclear. This CDR3 spans 14 amino acids. Germline-derived CDR1 and CDR2 are SGHTA and FQGNSA. Trimming removed 5 bases at V and 4 bases at J, with 13 bases between. The variable domain in full, completed from reference TRBV7-2 and TRBJ2-3, reads GAGVSQSPSNKVTEKGKDVELRCDPISGHTALYWYRQSLGQGLEFLIYFQGNSAPDKSGLPSDRFSAERTGGSVSTLTIQRTQQEDSAVYLCASSPRRIADTQYFGPGTRLTVL.

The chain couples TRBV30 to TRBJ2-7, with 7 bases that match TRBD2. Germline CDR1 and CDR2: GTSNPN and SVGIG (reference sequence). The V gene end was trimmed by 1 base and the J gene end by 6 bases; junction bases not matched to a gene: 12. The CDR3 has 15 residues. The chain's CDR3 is CAWSGDSAGAAEQYF. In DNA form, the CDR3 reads TGTGCCTGGAGTGGGGACTCGGCGGGAGCAGCCGAGCAGTACTTC. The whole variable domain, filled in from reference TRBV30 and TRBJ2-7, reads SQTIHQWPATLVQPVGSPLSLECTVEGTSNPNLYWYRQAAGRGLQLLFYSVGIGQISSEVPQNLSASRPQDRQFILSSKKLLLSDSGFYLCAWSGDSAGAAEQYFGPGTRLTVT.

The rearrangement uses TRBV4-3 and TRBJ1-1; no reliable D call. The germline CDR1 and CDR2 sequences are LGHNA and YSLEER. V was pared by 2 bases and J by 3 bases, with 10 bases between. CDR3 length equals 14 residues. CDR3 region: CASSQFHRHTEAFF. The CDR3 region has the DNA TGCGCCAGCAGCCAATTTCACAGACACACTGAAGCTTTCTTT.